This T cell receptor (beta chain) was retrieved from a study of blood T cells in healthy people across ages. Across the whole study: In model experiments, template switching was able to capture about one barcoded beta molecule for every two T cells that were present.

Alongside a J-beta primer mix, a sample-barcoded 5' primer served in a second PCR lasting about 7 to 12 cycles. TCRdb redid the calling of the 5' RACE reads with MiXCR, one entry per CDR3 protein. The sample shows 1.4 million to 1.5 million distinct CDR3 sequences, roughly 40% of them seen only once. With respect to this clonotype: Its antigen is unknown.

Points from the study as a whole: Versus aged donors, long-lived donors had higher diversity and more naive CD4+ cells. It was not known whether donors were CMV positive (a possible confounder of expanded clonotype changes). Older individuals had lower TCR beta diversity per million T cells (the decline was roughly linear).

The TCR comes from a woman between 18 and 30 years old in good health. Sequencing used blood.

The CDR3 nucleotides are TGCAGTGCTAGATCCCCGGGGAGCGGGAGGCCAGATACGCAGTATTTT. The encoded protein is CSARSPGSGRPDTQYF. This chain uses TRBV20-1 with TRBJ2-3; 9 bases line up with TRBD2. V dropped 2 bases and J dropped 4; count of bases not matched to a gene: 10. The CDR3 spans 16 residues. Germline assignment: CDR1 DFQATT and CDR2 SNEGSKA (reference sequence).